This T cell receptor beta chain was retrieved from a study of blood T cell repertoires in COVID-19. Study details: PBMCs, B-cell-depleted T cells, or T cells provided the cDNA or gDNA that made up the material.

The germline gives CDR1 SGHNT, CDR2 YYREEE (reference sequence). CDR3 length: 15 residues. With 0 bases clipped from V and 5 bases from J, the junction kept 6 bases outside the gene matches. Using immunoSEQ multiplex PCR, the repertoire was profiled, and TCRdb retains in-frame clones only, with some absent. The data show 65,000 to 75,000 clones, with roughly 84% seen just once and 29% held by the top ten. This chain joins TRBV5-4 and TRBJ2-5; TRBD1 agrees at 8 bases. Sequencing input: peripheral blood. The TCR comes from an elderly woman with active or convalescent COVID-19. The CDR3 nucleotides are TGTGCCAGCAGCTTGGGGAGGACAGGGCAGGAGACCCAGTACTTC. Encoded protein: CASSLGRTGQETQYF. Full variable domain (outside the CDR3, taken from reference TRBV5-4 and TRBJ2-5): ETGVTQSPTHLIKTRGQQVTLRCSSQSGHNTVSWYQQALGQGPQFIFQYYREEENGRGNFPPRFSGLQFPNYSSELNVNALELDDSALYLCASSLGRTGQETQYFGPGTRLLVL.